This is a list of T cell receptor beta chains from one sample in a study of glioma-infiltrating T cells. TCRdb passed the multiplex PCR reads through MiXCR, listing each CDR3 protein once. The sample carries around 190,000 distinct CDR3 sequences, approximately 30% recorded once. The sequenced sample consisted of glioma tissue, nonneoplastic brain tissue, or PBMCs (not recorded which). The receptor source for this set is a human donor with low-grade glioma or glioblastoma, undergoing nonglioma brain surgery, or in good health (not recorded which). CDR3s include the opening cysteine and the closing phenylalanine or tryptophan. Each record gives: V gene, J gene, D gene, clone size, CDR3 DNA, CDR3 protein. The D gene is left open where the match is weak. Rows give clone size only sometimes, using once, few, many, or a class for an expanded clone.

V gene: TRBV20-1
J gene: TRBJ2-3
D gene: NA
clone size: once
CDR3 DNA: TGCAGTGCTAGAGATACGACCGTTGGTCAGCCCCAGTATTTT
CDR3 protein: CSARDTTVGQPQYF

V gene: TRBV5-4
J gene: TRBJ2-1
D gene: NA
clone size: many
CDR3 DNA: TGTGCCAGCAGCTTGGCCGGACATGAGCAGTTCTTC
CDR3 protein: CASSLAGHEQFF

V gene: TRBV28
J gene: TRBJ1-5
D gene: NA
clone size: many
CDR3 DNA: TGTGCCAGCAGTTTATACTGGAGTCCTGGCAATCAGCCCCAGCATTTT
CDR3 protein: CASSLYWSPGNQPQHF

V gene: TRBV5-4
J gene: TRBJ1-2
D gene: TRBD1
clone size: many
CDR3 DNA: TGTGCCAGCAGCTTGCCCGGGACAGGGGCCTATGGCTACACCTTC
CDR3 protein: CASSLPGTGAYGYTF

V gene: TRBV29-1
J gene: TRBJ2-1
D gene: TRBD1
clone size: NA
CDR3 DNA: TGCAGCGTTCGGGGGACAGGAGAAGTATTCAATGAGCAGTTCTTC
CDR3 protein: CSVRGTGEVFNEQFF

V gene: TRBV5-1
J gene: TRBJ2-5
D gene: NA
clone size: NA
CDR3 DNA: TGCGCCAGCAGCTTTACGGAGTTCCAAGAGACCCAGTACTTC
CDR3 protein: CASSFTEFQETQYF

V gene: TRBV28
J gene: TRBJ1-2
D gene: NA
clone size: many
CDR3 DNA: TGTGCCAGCAGTTTATGGGGGGGTCGGCATGGCTACACCTTC
CDR3 protein: CASSLWGGRHGYTF

V gene: TRBV20-1
J gene: TRBJ1-1
D gene: NA
clone size: NA
CDR3 DNA: TGCCTCCCTAGAGATATAACGACCACTGAAGCTTTCTTT
CDR3 protein: CLPRDITTTEAFF

V gene: TRBV5-6
J gene: TRBJ2-4
D gene: NA
clone size: NA
CDR3 DNA: TGTGCCAGCAGCTTAGCCGGGACAGCCAAAAACATTCAGTACTTC
CDR3 protein: CASSLAGTAKNIQYF

V gene: TRBV7-9
J gene: TRBJ2-7
D gene: TRBD1
clone size: many
CDR3 DNA: TGTGCCAGCAGCTTAGCTTACGGACAGGGCGACGAGCAGTACTTC
CDR3 protein: CASSLAYGQGDEQYF

V gene: TRBV4-2
J gene: TRBJ2-2
D gene: NA
clone size: many
CDR3 DNA: TGTGCCAGCAGCCAAGAGTCGGGGATCACCGGGGAGCTGTTTTTT
CDR3 protein: CASSQESGITGELFF

V gene: TRBV6-1
J gene: TRBJ1-2
D gene: NA
clone size: once
CDR3 DNA: TGTGCCAGAGGGCGGACATTAGCTAATTATGGCTACACCTTC
CDR3 protein: CARGRTLANYGYTF

V gene: TRBV2
J gene: TRBJ2-1
D gene: NA
clone size: few
CDR3 DNA: TGTGCCAGCAGTGGCGTCTATGAGCAGTTCTTC
CDR3 protein: CASSGVYEQFF

V gene: TRBV5-1
J gene: TRBJ2-7
D gene: NA
clone size: many
CDR3 DNA: TGCGCCAGCAGCGTACAGACCACCTACGAGCAGTACTTC
CDR3 protein: CASSVQTTYEQYF

V gene: TRBV5-4
J gene: TRBJ2-1
D gene: NA
clone size: NA
CDR3 DNA: TGTGCCAGCAGCCCGTGGCGGGGACTCTCCAATGAGCAGATCTTC
CDR3 protein: CASSPWRGLSNEQIF

V gene: TRBV20-1
J gene: TRBJ1-2
D gene: NA
clone size: many
CDR3 DNA: TGCAGTGCTAGCAGGGTCTATGGCTACACCTTC
CDR3 protein: CSASRVYGYTF

V gene: TRBV5-1
J gene: TRBJ2-3
D gene: TRBD2
clone size: few
CDR3 DNA: TGCGCCACACCCAGGACGACGGGACTAGCGGGAGGATTCGTGTGCGCAGATACGCAGTATTTT
CDR3 protein: CATPRTTGLAGGFVCADTQYF